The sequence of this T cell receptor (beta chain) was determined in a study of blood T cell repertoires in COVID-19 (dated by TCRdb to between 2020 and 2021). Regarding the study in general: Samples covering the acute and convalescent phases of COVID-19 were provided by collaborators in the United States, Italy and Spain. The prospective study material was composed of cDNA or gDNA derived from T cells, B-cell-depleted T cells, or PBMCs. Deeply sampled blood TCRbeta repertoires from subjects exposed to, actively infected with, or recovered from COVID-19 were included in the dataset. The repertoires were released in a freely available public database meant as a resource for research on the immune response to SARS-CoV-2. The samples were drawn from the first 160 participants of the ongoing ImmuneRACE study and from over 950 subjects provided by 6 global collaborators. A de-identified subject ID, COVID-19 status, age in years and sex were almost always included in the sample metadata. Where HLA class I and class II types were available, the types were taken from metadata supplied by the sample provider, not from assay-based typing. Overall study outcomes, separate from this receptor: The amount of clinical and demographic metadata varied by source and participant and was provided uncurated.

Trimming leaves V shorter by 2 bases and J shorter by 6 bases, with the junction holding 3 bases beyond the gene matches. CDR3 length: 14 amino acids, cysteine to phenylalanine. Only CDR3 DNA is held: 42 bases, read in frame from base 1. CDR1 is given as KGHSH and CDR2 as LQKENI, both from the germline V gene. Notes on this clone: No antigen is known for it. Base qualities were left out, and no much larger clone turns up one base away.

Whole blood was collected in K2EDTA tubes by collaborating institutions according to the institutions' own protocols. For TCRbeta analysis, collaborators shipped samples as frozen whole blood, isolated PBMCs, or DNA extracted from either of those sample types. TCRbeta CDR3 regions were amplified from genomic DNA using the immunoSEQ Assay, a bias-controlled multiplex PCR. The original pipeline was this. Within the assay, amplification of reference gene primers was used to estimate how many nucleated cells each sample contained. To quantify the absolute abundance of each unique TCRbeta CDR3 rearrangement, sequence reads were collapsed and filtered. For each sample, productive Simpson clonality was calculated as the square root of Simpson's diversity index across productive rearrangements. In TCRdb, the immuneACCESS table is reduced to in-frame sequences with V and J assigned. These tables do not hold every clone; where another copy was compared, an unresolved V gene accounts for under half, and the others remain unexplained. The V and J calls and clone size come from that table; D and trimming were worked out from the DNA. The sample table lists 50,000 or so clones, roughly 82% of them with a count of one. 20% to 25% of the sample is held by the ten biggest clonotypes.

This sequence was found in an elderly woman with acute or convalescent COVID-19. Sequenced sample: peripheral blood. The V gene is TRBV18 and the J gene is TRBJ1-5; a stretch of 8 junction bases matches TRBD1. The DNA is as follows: TGTGCCAGCTCACCAGGACAGGGAGGTCAGCCCCAGCATTTT. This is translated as CASSPGQGGQPQHF.